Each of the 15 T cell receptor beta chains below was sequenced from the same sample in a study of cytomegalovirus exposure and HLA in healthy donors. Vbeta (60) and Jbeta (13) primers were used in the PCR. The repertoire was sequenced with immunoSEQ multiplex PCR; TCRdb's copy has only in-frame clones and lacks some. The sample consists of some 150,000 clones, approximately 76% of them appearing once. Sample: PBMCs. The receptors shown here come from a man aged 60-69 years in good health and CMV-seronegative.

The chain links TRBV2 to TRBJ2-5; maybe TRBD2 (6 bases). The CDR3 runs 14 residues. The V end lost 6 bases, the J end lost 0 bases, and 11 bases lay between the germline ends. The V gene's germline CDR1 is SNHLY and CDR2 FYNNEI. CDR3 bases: TGTGCCAGCAGGCGGGGCCCCAACCAAGAGACCCAGTACTTC. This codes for CASRRGPNQETQYF.

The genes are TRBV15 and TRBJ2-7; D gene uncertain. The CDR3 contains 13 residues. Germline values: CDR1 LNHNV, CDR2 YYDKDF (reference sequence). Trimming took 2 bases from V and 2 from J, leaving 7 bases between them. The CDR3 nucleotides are TGTGCCACCAGCAGAAATTTAGCCTACGAGCAGTACTTC. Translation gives CATSRNLAYEQYF.

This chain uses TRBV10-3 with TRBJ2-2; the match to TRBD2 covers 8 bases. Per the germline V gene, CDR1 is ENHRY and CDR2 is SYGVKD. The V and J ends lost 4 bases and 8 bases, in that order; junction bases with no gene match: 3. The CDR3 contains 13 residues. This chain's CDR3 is CAISVSGGGELFF. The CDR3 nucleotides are TGTGCCATCAGTGTATCGGGAGGGGGGGAGCTGTTTTTT.

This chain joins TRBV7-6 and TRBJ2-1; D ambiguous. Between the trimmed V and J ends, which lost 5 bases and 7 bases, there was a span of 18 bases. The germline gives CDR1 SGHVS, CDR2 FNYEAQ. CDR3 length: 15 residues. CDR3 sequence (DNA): TGTGCCAGCAGCCTTCCGGCAGTGTCCGGGAATGAGCAGTTCTTC. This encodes CASSLPAVSGNEQFF.

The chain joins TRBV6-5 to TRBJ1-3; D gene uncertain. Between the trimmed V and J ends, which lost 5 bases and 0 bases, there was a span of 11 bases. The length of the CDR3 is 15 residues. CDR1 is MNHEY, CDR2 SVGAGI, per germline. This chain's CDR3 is CASSAQAYSGNTIYF. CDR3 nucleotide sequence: TGTGCCAGCAGTGCCCAGGCGTACTCTGGAAACACCATATATTTT.

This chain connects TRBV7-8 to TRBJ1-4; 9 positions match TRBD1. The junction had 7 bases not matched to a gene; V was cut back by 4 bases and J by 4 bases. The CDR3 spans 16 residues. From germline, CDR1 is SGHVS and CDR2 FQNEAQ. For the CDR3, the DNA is TGTGCCAGCAGCTCGGCTACAGGGGGCTTTAATGAAAAACTGTTTTTT. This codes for CASSSATGGFNEKLFF.

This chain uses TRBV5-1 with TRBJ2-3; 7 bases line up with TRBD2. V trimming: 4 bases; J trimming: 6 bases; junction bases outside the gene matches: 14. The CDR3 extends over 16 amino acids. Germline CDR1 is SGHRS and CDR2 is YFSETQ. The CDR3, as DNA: TGCGCCAGCAGCAACACGGGGGGAACAAGCTCTGATACGCAGTATTTT. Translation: CASSNTGGTSSDTQYF.

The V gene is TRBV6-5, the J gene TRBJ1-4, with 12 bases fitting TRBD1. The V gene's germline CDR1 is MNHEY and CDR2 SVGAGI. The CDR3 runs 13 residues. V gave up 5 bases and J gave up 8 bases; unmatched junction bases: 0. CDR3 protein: CASSGTGGEKLFF. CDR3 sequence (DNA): TGTGCCAGCAGTGGGACAGGGGGCGAAAAACTGTTTTTT.

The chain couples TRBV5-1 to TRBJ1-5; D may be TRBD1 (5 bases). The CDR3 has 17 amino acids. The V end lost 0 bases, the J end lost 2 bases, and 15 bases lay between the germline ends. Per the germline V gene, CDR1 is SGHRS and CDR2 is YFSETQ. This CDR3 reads CASSLVQEGRGNQPQHF. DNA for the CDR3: TGCGCCAGCAGCTTGGTACAGGAGGGACGGGGCAATCAGCCCCAGCATTTT.

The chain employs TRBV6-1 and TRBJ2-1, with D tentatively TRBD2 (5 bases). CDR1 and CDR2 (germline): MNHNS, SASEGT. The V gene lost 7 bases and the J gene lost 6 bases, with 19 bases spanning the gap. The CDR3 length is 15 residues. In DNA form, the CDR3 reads TGTGCCAGCAAGGAACAGCCGACCGGGGTCAATGAGCAGTTCTTC. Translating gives CASKEQPTGVNEQFF.

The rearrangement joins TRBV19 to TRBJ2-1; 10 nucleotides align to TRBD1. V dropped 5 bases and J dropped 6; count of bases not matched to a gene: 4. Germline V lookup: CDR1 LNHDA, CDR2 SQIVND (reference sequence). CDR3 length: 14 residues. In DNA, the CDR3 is TGTGCCAGTAGTTCCCGGACAGGGGGCAATGAGCAGTTCTTC. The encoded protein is CASSSRTGGNEQFF. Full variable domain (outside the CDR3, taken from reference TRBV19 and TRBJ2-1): DGGITQSPKYLFRKEGQNVTLSCEQNLNHDAMYWYRQDPGQGLRLIYYSQIVNDFQKGDIAEGYSVSREKKESFPLTVTSAQKNPTAFYLCASSSRTGGNEQFFGPGTRLTVL.

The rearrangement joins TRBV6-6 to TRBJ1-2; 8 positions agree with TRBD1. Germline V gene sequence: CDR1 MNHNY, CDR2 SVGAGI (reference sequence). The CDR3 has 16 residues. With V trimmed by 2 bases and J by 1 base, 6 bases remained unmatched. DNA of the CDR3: TGTGCCAGCAGTTACGGACAGGGTCGGGGTAACTATGGCTACACCTTC. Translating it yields CASSYGQGRGNYGYTF.

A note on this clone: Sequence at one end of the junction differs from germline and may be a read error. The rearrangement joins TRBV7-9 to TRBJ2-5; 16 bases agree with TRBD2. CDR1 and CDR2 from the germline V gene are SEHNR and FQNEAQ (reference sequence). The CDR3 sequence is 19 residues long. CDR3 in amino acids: CSSSFSPGLAGGLQETQYF. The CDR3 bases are TGTTCCAGCAGCTTTTCACCGGGACTAGCGGGAGGGCTACAAGAGACCCAGTACTTC.

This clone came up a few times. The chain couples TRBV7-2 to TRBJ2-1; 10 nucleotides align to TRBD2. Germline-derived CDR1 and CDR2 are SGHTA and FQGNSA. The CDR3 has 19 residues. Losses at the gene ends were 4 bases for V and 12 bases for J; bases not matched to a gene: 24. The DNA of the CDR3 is TGTGCCAGCAGCTATACTAGCGGGGCGGACTCCGGTGTGGGGAAAGGGCAGTTCTTC. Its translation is CASSYTSGADSGVGKGQFF.

In DNA, the CDR3 is TGTGCCAGCAGCCTGGACAGGGCCGGCAATCAGCCCCAGCATTTT. It encodes CASSLDRAGNQPQHF. The chain combines TRBV6-6 with TRBJ1-5; 8 positions agree with TRBD1. The CDR3 runs to 15 residues. J lost 2 bases, V lost 6 bases, and 6 bases had no gene match. The germline CDR1 and CDR2 sequences are MNHNY and SVGAGI (reference sequence).